Shown below are 23 T cell receptor beta chains from a single sample sequenced in a study of shared clonotypes between healthy human individuals (dated by TCRdb to 2020 to 2021). Library preparation used the immunoSEQ multiplex PCR assay. Imported from immuneACCESS, the table was reduced by TCRdb to in-frame sequences with V and J called. These copies leave out some clones; in studies compared against another copy, an unresolved V gene accounts for under half, and the cause of the remainder is not known. For this sample there are hundreds of thousands of clones; about 79% appear just once. The top ten clonotypes cover 10% to 15% of the sample. Specimen: PBMCs. Every receptor here comes from a woman aged 40 to 49 in good health. Some clones in this sample may be carry-over from other donors' samples.

This clone was counted only a few times. The gene calls are TRBV18 and TRBJ2-7, with a tentative D call TRBD1 (5 bases). The CDR3 runs 11 residues. V was trimmed by 11 bases and J by 6 bases, leaving 14 bases between them. The germline CDR1 and CDR2 sequences are KGHSH and LQKENI. CDR3 amino acids: CAGAGLGEQYF. CDR3 nucleotides: TGTGCCGGTGCAGGGCTGGGCGAGCAGTACTTC.

The chain couples TRBV19 to TRBJ1-4, with D maybe TRBD1 (5 bases). V was clipped by 5 bases and J by 6 bases, with 16 bases between them. The CDR3 is made up of 15 amino acids. CDR1 is LNHDA and CDR2 is SQIVND in the germline V gene (reference sequence). The CDR3 region has the DNA TGTGCCAGTAGTCCCGCCGGAAGGGGCGATGAAAAACTGTTTTTT. This encodes CASSPAGRGDEKLFF.

V and J are TRBV2 and TRBJ1-5, with D unclear. Germline lookup yields CDR1 SNHLY and CDR2 FYNNEI. There are 14 residues in the CDR3. Trimming cost V 4 bases and J 7 bases, with 14 bases left between them. The CDR3 nucleotides read TGTGCCAGCAGTGGGGAGTATTCGGGGCAGCCCCAGCATTTT. This gives the protein CASSGEYSGQPQHF.

V gene TRBV28 combines with J gene TRBJ2-1; 7 bases line up with TRBD2. CDR1 and CDR2 from the germline V gene are MDHEN and SYDVKM. V dropped 2 bases and J dropped 1; count of bases not matched to a gene: 5. The CDR3 spans 16 residues. CDR3 loop: CASSLRGEGSYNEQFF. CDR3 DNA sequence: TGTGCCAGCAGTTTACGGGGGGAGGGGTCCTACAATGAGCAGTTCTTC.

This sequence joins TRBV28 and TRBJ1-5; D remains unclear. V dropped 7 bases and J dropped 6 bases, with 19 bases sitting between them. The germline CDR1 and CDR2 sequences are MDHEN and SYDVKM. The CDR3 has 15 residues. The CDR3 bases are TGTGCCAGCACCTCCGGACTATTTCGCATTCAGCCCCAGCATTTT. Translated, it gives CASTSGLFRIQPQHF.

This rearrangement joins TRBV27 to TRBJ2-1; TRBD2 matches at 10 bases. The ends lost 9 bases at V and 0 bases at J; junction bases unmatched: 5. This CDR3 comprises 15 residues. CDR1 and CDR2 (germline): MNHEY, SMNVEV (reference sequence). CDR3 amino acids: CASLRLAGSYNEQFF. Written as DNA, the CDR3 is TGTGCCAGTCTCAGACTAGCGGGCTCCTACAATGAGCAGTTCTTC.

Remarks on this clone: Different DNA sequences within this sample yield the same CDR3. The chain is built from TRBV28 and TRBJ1-4; D ambiguous. Germline V gene sequence: CDR1 MDHEN, CDR2 SYDVKM. V lost 5 bases to trimming and J lost 0 bases, with 10 bases between them. This CDR3 comprises 15 residues. The CDR3 DNA sequence: TGTGCCAGCAGTCCTGGTGGAGCAACTAATGAAAAACTGTTTTTT. Translated: CASSPGGATNEKLFF. The whole variable domain, remainder taken from reference TRBV28 and TRBJ1-4, is DVKVTQSSRYLVKRTGEKVFLECVQDMDHENMFWYRQDPGLGLRLIYFSYDVKMKEKGDIPEGYSVSREKKERFSLILESASTNQTSMYLCASSPGGATNEKLFFGSGTQLSVL.

In its sample, this clone was seen once. This rearrangement joins TRBV7-3 to TRBJ2-3, with D tentatively TRBD2 (5 bases). CDR3 length: 15 amino acids. V gave up 2 bases and J gave up 0 bases, with 9 bases separating them. Germline CDR1 and CDR2: SGHTA and FQGTGA. CDR3 region: CASSLSRTSTDTQYF. CDR3 sequence (DNA): TGTGCCAGCAGCTTATCCCGGACTAGCACAGATACGCAGTATTTT.

The rearrangement joins TRBV5-4 to TRBJ2-4; D is possibly TRBD1 (6 bases). V was cut by 4 bases and J by 2 bases, with 13 bases left in between. The germline V gene encodes CDR1 SGHNT and CDR2 YYREEE (reference sequence). This CDR3 has 15 amino acids. CDR3 bases: TGTGCCAGCAGCCCCGCCGGGACACCCAAAAACATTCAGTACTTC. This codes for CASSPAGTPKNIQYF.

J is TRBJ1-2 and V is TRBV6-1; unclear D gene. This CDR3 is built from 12 residues. The ends were cut back, 2 bases at V and 5 bases at J, with 6 bases in the middle. Germline V gives CDR1 MNHNS, CDR2 SASEGT. The CDR3: CASSETVYGYTF. For the CDR3, the DNA is TGTGCCAGCAGTGAAACGGTATATGGCTACACCTTC.

The chain uses TRBV4-2 and TRBJ1-5, with 7 bases fitting TRBD1. V dropped 5 bases and J dropped 4; count of bases not matched to a gene: 8. This CDR3 spans 15 amino acids. CDR1 is LGHNA and CDR2 is YNFKEQ in the germline V gene. CDR3: CASSGQTGNNQPQHF. The DNA for the CDR3 is TGTGCCAGCAGCGGACAGACAGGGAATAATCAGCCCCAGCATTTT.

The V and J genes are TRBV6-6 and TRBJ2-7, with TRBD1 matching over 9 bases. There are 14 residues in the CDR3. Trimming took 5 bases from V and 5 from J; bases not matched to a gene: 7. Germline CDR1 and CDR2: MNHNY and SVGAGI (reference sequence). This CDR3 is CASSVGQGPDEQYF. CDR3 sequence (DNA): TGTGCCAGCAGTGTGGGACAGGGTCCCGACGAGCAGTACTTC.

This chain connects TRBV19 to TRBJ1-2, with D maybe TRBD1 (5 bases). Trimming removed 7 bases from V and 1 base from J, with 13 bases in between. Germline V gene lookup returns CDR1 LNHDA and CDR2 SQIVND (reference sequence). The CDR3 loop spans 14 amino acids. CDR3 DNA sequence: TGTGCCAGTACAGGGCTAGACGGTAACTATGGCTACACCTTC. Translation: CASTGLDGNYGYTF.

The V and J genes are TRBV28 and TRBJ1-2; no reliable D call. Deletions cut 6 bases from V and 8 bases from J, with 19 bases between. The CDR3 is made up of 14 amino acids. The germline CDR1 and CDR2 sequences are MDHEN and SYDVKM. This chain's CDR3 is CASRVDAAARGYTF. CDR3 sequence (DNA): TGTGCCAGCAGAGTTGACGCCGCAGCTAGAGGCTACACCTTC.

The rearrangement links TRBV4-3 to TRBJ2-6; D is perhaps TRBD2 (6 bases). The CDR3 consists of 19 residues. Trimming took off 1 base at V and 0 bases at J, with 16 bases between the two ends. Germline V gene sequence: CDR1 LGHNA, CDR2 YSLEER. The CDR3 spells CASSQVKSIAASGANVLTF. CDR3 DNA: TGCGCCAGCAGCCAAGTTAAGTCTATAGCGGCCTCTGGGGCCAACGTCCTGACTTTC.

This clone occurred a few times. The rearrangement uses TRBV4-1 and TRBJ1-5; D gene ambiguous. The germline V gene encodes CDR1 MGHRA and CDR2 YSYEKL. The CDR3 has 15 residues. V shed 2 bases and J shed 3 bases, with 11 bases lying between them. The CDR3 nucleotides are TGCGCCAGCAGCCAAAGGGCTACGTTCAATCAGCCCCAGCATTTT. This sequence encodes CASSQRATFNQPQHF.

The chain employs TRBV2 and TRBJ2-7, with TRBD2 matching over 11 bases. CDR3 length: 14 amino acids. The trim removed 6 bases at V and 2 bases at J, leaving 3 bases unmatched. Germline CDR1 and CDR2: SNHLY and FYNNEI. The DNA of the CDR3 is TGTGCCAGCAGGCTAGCGGGAGGTCCCTACGAGCAGTACTTC. Translation: CASRLAGGPYEQYF.

The sample holds a few counts of this clone. The V call is TRBV30, the J call TRBJ1-5; D is ambiguous. V was cut by 2 bases and J by 7 bases, with 12 bases left in between. The CDR3 runs 13 residues. Germline loops: CDR1 GTSNPN, CDR2 SVGIG (reference sequence). The CDR3: CAWSFPHGQPQHF. CDR3 sequence (DNA): TGTGCCTGGAGTTTTCCGCATGGACAGCCCCAGCATTTT.

This chain uses TRBV28 with TRBJ2-2, with D uncertain. Germline CDR1 reads MDHEN; CDR2 reads SYDVKM. V lost 8 bases and J lost 1, with 14 bases in between. The CDR3 sequence is 15 residues long. The CDR3 coding sequence is TGTGCCAGCGGTTCCCCTGACAAGAACACCGGGGAGCTGTTTTTT. The encoded protein is CASGSPDKNTGELFF.

The V call is TRBV18, the J call TRBJ2-6; 9 bases map to TRBD1. The J segment lost 0 bases and the V segment lost 2 bases, leaving 8 bases of the junction unmatched. Germline loops: CDR1 KGHSH, CDR2 LQKENI. The CDR3 covers 19 residues. The chain's CDR3 is CASSPIHGTGSSGANVLTF. The CDR3 DNA sequence: TGTGCCAGCTCACCAATTCACGGGACAGGGAGCTCTGGGGCCAACGTCCTGACTTTC.

There are a few counts of this clone. The chain recombines TRBV5-5 with TRBJ1-2, with 7 positions matching TRBD1. The germline V gene has CDR1 SGHKS and CDR2 YYEKEE (reference sequence). The CDR3 totals 18 residues. The trim removed 4 bases at V and 4 bases at J, leaving 19 bases unmatched. Written as DNA, the CDR3 is TGTGCCAGCAGCATCTCTATAGGACAGGCTAAAATACTCTATGGCTACACCTTC. This encodes CASSISIGQAKILYGYTF.

As for this clone: Relative to the germline gene, one junction end is altered; a read error may explain this. V usage is TRBV19 and J usage is TRBJ1-2; the D is unclear. Germline loops: CDR1 LNHDA, CDR2 SQIVND (reference sequence). This CDR3 spans 15 amino acids. As DNA, the CDR3 is TGTACCAGTAGTGTCGGGCGGGCAGCTGGGTATGGCTACACCTTC. Translated, it gives CTSSVGRAAGYGYTF.

The CDR3 sequence is CASSYTTRSSTDTQYF. CDR3 nucleotide sequence: TGTGCCAGCAGTTACACAACTAGAAGCAGCACAGATACGCAGTATTTT. The gene calls are TRBV6-5 and TRBJ2-3; possibly TRBD2 for D (5 bases). Trimming left V 2 bases short and J 0 bases short, with 12 bases between. Germline V gene data show CDR1 as MNHEY and CDR2 as SVGAGI. This CDR3 has 16 amino acids.